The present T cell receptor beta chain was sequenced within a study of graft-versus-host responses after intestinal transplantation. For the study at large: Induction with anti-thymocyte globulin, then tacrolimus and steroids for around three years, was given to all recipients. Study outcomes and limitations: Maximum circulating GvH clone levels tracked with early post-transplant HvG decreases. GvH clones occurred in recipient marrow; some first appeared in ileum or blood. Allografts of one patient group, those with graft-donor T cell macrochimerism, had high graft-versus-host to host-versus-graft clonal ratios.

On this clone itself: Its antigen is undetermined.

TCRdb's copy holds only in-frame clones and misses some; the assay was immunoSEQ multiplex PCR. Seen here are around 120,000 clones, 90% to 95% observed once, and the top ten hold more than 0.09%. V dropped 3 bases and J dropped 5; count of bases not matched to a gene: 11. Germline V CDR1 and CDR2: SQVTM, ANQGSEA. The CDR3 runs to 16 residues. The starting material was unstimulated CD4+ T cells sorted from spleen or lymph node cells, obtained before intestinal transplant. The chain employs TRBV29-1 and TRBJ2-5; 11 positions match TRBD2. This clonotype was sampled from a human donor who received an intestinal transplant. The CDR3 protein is CSVEGGTSGSRETQYF. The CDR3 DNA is TGCAGCGTTGAGGGCGGAACTAGCGGGAGCCGGGAGACCCAGTACTTC.